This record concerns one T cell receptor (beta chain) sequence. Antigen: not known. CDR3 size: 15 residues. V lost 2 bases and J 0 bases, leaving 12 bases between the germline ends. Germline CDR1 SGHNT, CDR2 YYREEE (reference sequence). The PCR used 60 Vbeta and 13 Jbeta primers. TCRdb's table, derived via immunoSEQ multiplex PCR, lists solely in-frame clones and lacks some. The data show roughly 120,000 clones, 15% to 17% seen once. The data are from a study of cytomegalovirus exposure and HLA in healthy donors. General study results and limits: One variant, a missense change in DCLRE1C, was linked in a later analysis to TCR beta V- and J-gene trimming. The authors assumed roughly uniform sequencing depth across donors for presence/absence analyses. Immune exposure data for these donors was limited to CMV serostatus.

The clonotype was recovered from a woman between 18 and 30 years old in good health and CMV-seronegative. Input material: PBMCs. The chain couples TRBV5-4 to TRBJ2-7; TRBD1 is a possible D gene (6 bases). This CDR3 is CASSFKEQGSYEQYF. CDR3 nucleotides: TGTGCCAGCAGCTTTAAAGAACAGGGCTCCTACGAGCAGTACTTC.